The 25 T cell receptor beta chains below were found in one sample sequenced in a study of T-cell reconstitution after alpha-beta-depleted transplantation in children (dated by TCRdb to the mid-2010s). The treatment or condition label on this specimen signifies: allogeneic hematopoietic cell transplantation with graft depleted of TCRalphabeta T cells and CD19 B cells. Libraries came from PCR. The sequencing machine was an Illumina HiSeq 2500. To normalize quantification of the TCRbeta repertoire, the TCR libraries were built with molecular barcoding that relied on unique molecular identifiers. In-frame beta chains were kept once TCRdb had trimmed the public reads at Q25 with fastp and called clones with MiXCR. Under each unique CDR3 protein, matching rows form one entry showing the most common genes and DNA. The sample profile shows about 310,000 distinct CDR3 sequences; 23% of them were found once. The top ten hold about 10% of the sample.

The material was PBMCs, mostly from graft donor cells, obtained 180 days after TCRalphabeta/CD19-depleted stem cell transplant. These receptors came from a male patient aged 5 to 17 who had a stem cell transplant for acute lymphoblastic leukemia, so the T cells may come from the graft donor.

In its sample, this clonotype was seen a few times. This chain connects TRBV13 to TRBJ2-1; 7 bases are a match to TRBD1. From germline, CDR1 is PRHDT and CDR2 FYEKMQ (reference sequence). Trimming took 5 bases from V and 0 from J; bases not matched to a gene: 7. This CDR3 is built from 16 residues. CDR3 in amino acids: CASSPAGTASYNEQFF. As DNA, the CDR3 is TGTGCCAGCAGCCCAGCCGGGACAGCCTCCTACAATGAGCAGTTCTTC.

The gene calls are TRBV5-1 and TRBJ2-7, with D possibly matching TRBD2 (6 bases). With 4 bases removed from V and 3 bases from J, the gap between germline ends came to 11 bases. The germline CDR1 and CDR2 sequences are SGHRS and YFSETQ. There are 13 residues in the CDR3. The CDR3: CASSPLGLYEQYF. The CDR3 nucleotides read TGCGCCAGCAGCCCGCTGGGACTCTACGAGCAGTACTTC.

This clonotype was counted only a few times. This chain links TRBV2 with TRBJ2-3; 8 nucleotides line up with TRBD1. Per germline, CDR1 SNHLY and CDR2 FYNNEI. V was clipped by 6 bases and J by 2 bases; unmatched bases: 1. The CDR3 spans 13 residues. The chain's CDR3 is CASRGQVTDTQYF. In nucleotides, the CDR3 is TGTGCCAGCAGGGGACAGGTCACAGATACGCAGTATTTT.

This sequence joins TRBV4-1 and TRBJ2-7; no clear D. Trimming removed 1 base from V and 3 bases from J, with 10 bases in between. The CDR3 spans 14 residues. From germline, CDR1 is MGHRA and CDR2 YSYEKL. The CDR3 DNA is TGCGCCAGCAGCCAAGTACCAGAAGACTACGAGCAGTACTTC. Translating it yields CASSQVPEDYEQYF.

Only a few counts were recorded for this clonotype. J is TRBJ2-1 and V is TRBV27, with 7 bases fitting TRBD1. Germline V gene lookup returns CDR1 MNHEY and CDR2 SMNVEV (reference sequence). The CDR3 loop spans 15 amino acids. The V and J ends lost 4 bases and 2 bases, in that order; junction bases with no gene match: 5. The CDR3 DNA is TGTGCCAGCAGTTCCTACAGGGGAACCTACAATGAGCAGTTCTTC. Its protein is CASSSYRGTYNEQFF.

The chain links TRBV7-9 to TRBJ1-1; D gene unclear. This CDR3 region has 14 residues. CDR1 and CDR2 from the germline V gene are SEHNR and FQNEAQ (reference sequence). V gave up 3 bases and J gave up 0 bases, with 8 bases separating them. CDR3 bases: TGTGCCAGCAGCTTCCCCCAGGTGAACACTGAAGCTTTCTTT. The encoded protein is CASSFPQVNTEAFF.

This clonotype has more than one count but fewer than ten. The genes are TRBV7-3 and TRBJ1-6; 10 positions match TRBD1. Germline V gene sequence: CDR1 SGHTA, CDR2 FQGTGA. The CDR3 spans 16 residues. Losses at the gene ends were 3 bases for V and 10 bases for J; bases not matched to a gene: 9. This CDR3 reads CASSFDGTGVFSPLHF. CDR3 coding DNA: TGTGCCAGCAGCTTCGACGGGACAGGGGTTTTCTCACCCCTCCACTTT.

The rearrangement joins TRBV18 to TRBJ2-7; TRBD2 agrees at 8 bases. Trimming cost V 6 bases and J 4 bases; bases outside gene matches: 11. This CDR3 has 15 residues. Looked up from germline, CDR1 is KGHSH and CDR2 is LQKENI. The CDR3 reads CASSPAGAPSYEQYF. The CDR3 nucleotides are TGTGCCAGCTCTCCAGCGGGAGCTCCCTCGTACGAGCAGTACTTC.

J is TRBJ2-4 and V is TRBV7-2; D may be TRBD1 (5 bases). Germline CDR1 is SGHTA and CDR2 is FQGNSA. V lost 5 bases to trimming and J lost 3 bases, with 17 bases between them. There are 16 residues in the CDR3. CDR3: CASSRYQGNVKNIQYF. In DNA, the CDR3 is TGTGCCAGCAGCCGCTATCAGGGTAACGTCAAAAACATTCAGTACTTC. Drawing the rest from reference TRBV7-2 and TRBJ2-4, the complete variable domain is GAGVSQSPSNKVTEKGKDVELRCDPISGHTALYWYRQSLGQGLEFLIYFQGNSAPDKSGLPSDRFSAERTGGSVSTLTIQRTQQEDSAVYLCASSRYQGNVKNIQYFGAGTRLSVL.

About this clonotype itself: At one end, the junction sequence differs from germline, possibly due to a read error. This chain uses TRBV20-1 with TRBJ1-1; 7 nucleotides align to TRBD1. The CDR3 consists of 16 residues. The germline V gene encodes CDR1 DFQATT and CDR2 SNEGSKA (reference sequence). CDR3 coding DNA: TGCAGTGCTAGAGATCCGAGGGACAGAGTGAACACTGAAGCTTTCTTC. Protein product: CSARDPRDRVNTEAFF.

This clonotype turned up a few times. V gene TRBV20-1 combines with J gene TRBJ1-4; D possibly corresponds to TRBD1 (6 bases). This CDR3 has 13 residues. Trimming took 4 bases from V and 5 from J, leaving 11 bases between them. Germline V gives CDR1 DFQATT, CDR2 SNEGSKA (reference sequence). The CDR3 loop reads CSATDRRNEKLFF. CDR3 in DNA: TGCAGTGCTACAGACAGGAGGAATGAAAAACTGTTTTTT.

The J gene is TRBJ2-3, the V gene TRBV5-1; TRBD2 might be the D (6 bases). The V gene lost 3 bases and the J gene lost 5 bases, with 22 bases spanning the gap. The CDR3 length is 17 residues. The germline V gene has CDR1 SGHRS and CDR2 YFSETQ. DNA of the CDR3: TGCGCCAGCAGCTCCCCAGTCGTCGGGAGTTTGGAAGATACGCAGTATTTT. Protein: CASSSPVVGSLEDTQYF.

This chain joins TRBV10-3 and TRBJ1-3; D is unresolved. The germline gives CDR1 ENHRY, CDR2 SYGVKD. The V end lost 2 bases, the J end lost 11 bases, and 13 bases lay between the germline ends. The CDR3 runs 13 residues. The CDR3 is CAISERKETAIYF. CDR3 coding DNA: TGTGCCATCAGTGAGAGGAAGGAGACCGCCATATATTTT.

V is TRBV20-1 and J is TRBJ1-1; D uncertain. Germline CDR1 reads DFQATT; CDR2 reads SNEGSKA (reference sequence). The CDR3 length is 16 residues. Trimming took off 6 bases at V and 3 bases at J, with 23 bases between the two ends. CDR3 sequence reads: CSAGRVRTGTYTEAFF. The DNA of the CDR3 is TGCAGTGCAGGTCGGGTTCGGACTGGAACATACACTGAAGCTTTCTTT.

The chain employs TRBV20-1 and TRBJ2-5; 8 positions agree with TRBD2. Germline V gene sequence: CDR1 DFQATT, CDR2 SNEGSKA (reference sequence). This CDR3 has 14 amino acids. CDR3 nucleotide sequence: TGCAGCGCAGTGGGACTAGTTGGACGGGAGACCCAGTACTTC. This translates into CSAVGLVGRETQYF.

V is TRBV27 and J is TRBJ2-3; a weak D match, TRBD1 (5 bases). This CDR3 has 16 amino acids. Deletions cut 4 bases from V and 0 bases from J, with 14 bases between. Per the germline V gene, CDR1 is MNHEY and CDR2 is SMNVEV (reference sequence). The CDR3 DNA reads TGTGCCAGCAGTTCAATGGGGCCTCCTAGCACAGATACGCAGTATTTT. It is translated as CASSSMGPPSTDTQYF.

This rearrangement joins TRBV20-1 to TRBJ2-5; no definite D call. The CDR3 spans 13 residues. Germline V gene lookup returns CDR1 DFQATT and CDR2 SNEGSKA (reference sequence). Deletions cut 7 bases from V and 0 bases from J, with 12 bases between. CDR3: CSGPGRNQETQYF. The CDR3 bases are TGCAGTGGCCCGGGTAGAAACCAAGAGACCCAGTACTTC.

This clonotype was observed a few times. This chain joins TRBV10-3 and TRBJ2-3, with 8 bases fitting TRBD2. Per the germline V gene, CDR1 is ENHRY and CDR2 is SYGVKD. The CDR3 spans 17 residues. The V segment lost 2 bases and the J segment 2 bases; nucleotides outside the gene matches: 9. The CDR3 protein is CAISEPPGGGTTDTQYF. In DNA, the CDR3 is TGTGCCATCAGTGAGCCCCCGGGAGGGGGAACCACAGATACGCAGTATTTT.

The chain is built from TRBV7-3 and TRBJ1-2; a weak D match, TRBD1 (5 bases). Trimming stripped 0 bases from V and 6 bases from J, with 8 bases between. CDR1 and CDR2 from the germline V gene are SGHTA and FQGTGA. The CDR3 consists of 13 residues. CDR3 sequence: CASSLTDRHGYTF. The CDR3 DNA sequence: TGTGCCAGCAGCTTAACAGACAGACATGGCTACACCTTC.

The chain links TRBV27 to TRBJ2-7, with D maybe TRBD1 (5 bases). Germline V gene sequence: CDR1 MNHEY, CDR2 SMNVEV (reference sequence). This CDR3 spans 14 amino acids. With 5 bases removed from V and 2 bases from J, the gap between germline ends came to 13 bases. The CDR3 spells CASSLGRAPYEQYF. The CDR3 DNA follows: TGTGCCAGCAGTCTGGGCAGGGCTCCCTACGAGCAGTACTTC.

This clonotype was seen repeatedly, ten times or more. The chain has TRBV5-1 and TRBJ2-1, with TRBD2 matching 14 bases. CDR1 is SGHRS and CDR2 is YFSETQ in the germline V gene. CDR3 size: 19 residues. V lost 4 bases and J lost 0; bases outside the gene matches: 9. The DNA of the CDR3 is TGCGCCAGCAGCCCCAGACTAGCGGGAGGGCCCCGCTCCTACAATGAGCAGTTCTTC. Protein sequence: CASSPRLAGGPRSYNEQFF.

The chain joins TRBV29-1 to TRBJ2-3, with 7 bases identical to TRBD2. Germline values: CDR1 SQVTM, CDR2 ANQGSEA. This CDR3 comprises 14 residues. The CDR3, as DNA: TGCACCACCTTGGGAGGGATCAGTGCAGATACGCAGTATTTT. Its protein is CTTLGGISADTQYF.

This clonotype was observed a few times. V is TRBV6-1 and J is TRBJ1-1; D is possibly TRBD1 (5 bases). CDR1 is MNHNS, CDR2 SASEGT, per germline. The length of the CDR3 is 15 residues. V was clipped by 6 bases and J by 4 bases, with 18 bases between them. The CDR3 loop reads CASSGPREWGTEAFF. The CDR3 nucleotides read TGTGCCAGCAGCGGCCCCAGGGAGTGGGGCACTGAAGCTTTCTTT.

This chain connects TRBV5-5 to TRBJ2-7; 7 bases are a match to TRBD2. Germline lookup yields CDR1 SGHKS and CDR2 YYEKEE (reference sequence). V dropped 4 bases and J dropped 4; count of bases not matched to a gene: 8. The CDR3 has 14 amino acids. DNA of the CDR3: TGTGCCAGCAGCCCGCTAGCGGACCTTTACGAGCAGTACTTC. Translated, it gives CASSPLADLYEQYF.

V gene TRBV6-2 or TRBV6-3 combines with J gene TRBJ2-7; D might be TRBD2 (5 bases). V was trimmed by 6 bases and J by 3 bases, leaving 18 bases between them. The germline CDR1 and CDR2 sequences are MNHEY and SVGEGT. There are 15 residues in the CDR3. CDR3: CASRDGSGPVYEQYF. The CDR3 region has the DNA TGTGCCAGCAGGGATGGGAGTGGCCCCGTCTACGAGCAGTACTTC.